These 18 T cell receptor beta chains originate from one sample sequenced in a study of vaccination and CD4 T cells after COVID-19. Noted treatment: approximately 11-day PBMC culture with coronavirus spike peptide pools or control peptides (ViraFEST assay). These receptors' antigens are unknown. Cultured CD4+ T cell DNA underwent sequencing with the Oncomine TCR Beta short-read assay. TCRdb recomputed calls from the PCR reads with MiXCR, one row per CDR3 protein. The sample lists approximately 12,000 distinct CDR3 sequences, 60% occurring once. The specimen was CD4+ T cells from blood, cultured in vitro. The receptors derive from a human donor who had recovered from COVID-19.

The rearrangement uses TRBV28 and TRBJ1-2; D is undetermined. The CDR3 extends over 14 amino acids. Trimming removed 3 bases from V and 6 bases from J, with 14 bases in between. Germline V lookup: CDR1 MDHEN, CDR2 SYDVKM. CDR3 DNA: TGTGCCAGCAGTTTTAAGTCAGGCTCTAATGGCTACACCTTC. It is translated as CASSFKSGSNGYTF.

The V and J genes are TRBV20-1 and TRBJ2-2; no firm D call. This CDR3 has 15 amino acids. Germline-derived CDR1 and CDR2 are DFQATT and SNEGSKA (reference sequence). Trimming took 4 bases from V and 0 from J, leaving 12 bases between them. DNA for the CDR3: TGCAGTGCTACCCCCCCCCTCTCGAACACCGGGGAGCTGTTTTTT. It codes for CSATPPLSNTGELFF.

The chain couples TRBV20-1 to TRBJ1-4; D is perhaps TRBD1 (5 bases). CDR1 is DFQATT, CDR2 SNEGSKA, per germline (reference sequence). CDR3 size: 12 residues. Trimming cost V 6 bases and J 7 bases, with 12 bases left between them. The CDR3 sequence: CSARAGGEKLFF. The CDR3 DNA sequence: TGCAGTGCCAGGGCTGGTGGTGAAAAACTGTTTTTT.

The rearrangement joins TRBV30 to TRBJ2-5, with D tentatively TRBD1 (5 bases). V was shortened by 0 bases and J by 2 bases, with 10 bases between the two germline ends. The CDR3 totals 14 residues. The germline CDR1 and CDR2 sequences are GTSNPN and SVGIG (reference sequence). The chain's CDR3 is CAWSVPQDQETQYF. In DNA form, the CDR3 reads TGTGCCTGGAGTGTACCACAGGATCAAGAGACCCAGTACTTC.

The J gene is TRBJ2-7, the V gene TRBV20-1, with D perhaps TRBD2 (5 bases). Trimming stripped 1 base from V and 3 bases from J, with 7 bases between. Germline CDR1 DFQATT, CDR2 SNEGSKA (reference sequence). The CDR3 is 12 amino acids. CDR3 in amino acids: CSARVRDYEQYF. The CDR3 DNA is TGCAGTGCTAGAGTCCGGGACTACGAGCAGTACTTC.

V is TRBV25-1 and J is TRBJ1-2; D may be TRBD1 (5 bases). Germline-derived CDR1 and CDR2 are MGHDK and SYGVNS. The V gene lost 3 bases and the J gene lost 3 bases, with 11 bases spanning the gap. This CDR3 is 14 amino acids long. The DNA of the CDR3 is TGTGCCAGCAGTGACGGGGGTCTCGACTATGGCTACACCTTC. Its protein product is CASSDGGLDYGYTF.

This clonotype appeared a few times. V usage is TRBV21-1 and J usage is TRBJ1-4; the table assigns TRBD1, which was not confirmed against the DNA. TRBV21-1 is classified as a pseudogene. CDR3 size: 15 residues. This chain's CDR3 is CASSSPTGNWEKLFF. The CDR3, as DNA: TGTGCCAGCAGCTCACCGACAGGTAATTGGGAAAAACTGTTTTTT.

The chain uses TRBV21-1 and TRBJ1-2; TRBD1 is the table's D call, not checked against the DNA. TRBV21-1 constitutes a pseudogene. The length of the CDR3 is 12 residues. The CDR3 DNA is TGTGCCAGCAGGACCGACAGGACCGCCCGCACCTTC. Protein sequence: CASRTDRTARTF.

A remark on this clonotype: A read error may produce the germline difference seen at one junction end. The chain couples TRBV6-1 to TRBJ1-5, with D uncertain. CDR1 is MNHNS, CDR2 SASEGT, per germline. The CDR3 is made up of 9 amino acids. Written as DNA, the CDR3 is TGTGCCAGCAGTCAGCCCCAGCATTTT. Its protein product is CASSQPQHF.

The chain recombines TRBV29-1 with TRBJ2-7, with D hard to call. Trimming removed 5 bases from V and 2 bases from J, with 16 bases in between. In germline, CDR1 is SQVTM, CDR2 ANQGSEA. The CDR3 runs to 14 residues. CDR3 loop: CSVQNDQPPYEQYF. DNA for the CDR3: TGCAGCGTTCAGAACGATCAGCCCCCCTACGAGCAGTACTTC.

The J gene is TRBJ2-7, the V gene TRBV20-1; 11 nucleotides align to TRBD2. Germline loops: CDR1 DFQATT, CDR2 SNEGSKA (reference sequence). V lost 3 bases and J lost 4; bases outside the gene matches: 11. This CDR3 is 16 amino acids long. The CDR3 reads CSASVAGGPSGYEQYF. DNA for the CDR3: TGCAGTGCTAGCGTAGCGGGAGGGCCATCGGGTTACGAGCAGTACTTC.

The gene calls are TRBV15 and TRBJ2-5, with 15 bases identical to TRBD2. V trimming: 5 bases; J trimming: 6 bases; junction bases outside the gene matches: 16. CDR1 is LNHNV, CDR2 YYDKDF, per germline (reference sequence). The CDR3 is made up of 19 amino acids. CDR3 residues: CATSGIRTSGRADFQTQYF. The CDR3 region has the DNA TGTGCCACCAGCGGGATTAGGACTAGCGGGAGGGCCGATTTCCAGACCCAGTACTTC.

This clonotype was counted a single time. The V call is TRBV7-9, the J call TRBJ2-2, with a tentative D call TRBD2 (5 bases). V lost 2 bases and J lost 6, with 7 bases in between. This CDR3 spans 13 amino acids. The V gene's germline CDR1 is SEHNR and CDR2 FQNEAQ (reference sequence). The CDR3, as DNA: TGTGCCAGCAGCTTAATGGGAGCCGGGGAGCTGTTTTTT. It specifies CASSLMGAGELFF.

The rearrangement uses TRBV30 and TRBJ1-2, with 7 bases lining up with TRBD1. From germline, CDR1 is GTSNPN and CDR2 SVGIG (reference sequence). The CDR3 sequence is 12 residues long. With V trimmed by 3 bases and J by 4 bases, 2 bases remained unmatched. The CDR3 loop is CAWSRDSYGYTF. CDR3 bases: TGTGCCTGGAGCAGGGACAGCTATGGCTACACCTTC.

The sample holds a few counts of this clonotype. CDR3 bases: TGTGCCAGCAGTAGGGACAGGGGGCGCACCGGGGAGCTGTTTTTT. Translating gives CASSRDRGRTGELFF. This chain joins TRBV6-1 and TRBJ2-2; 12 nucleotides agree with TRBD1. Per germline, CDR1 MNHNS and CDR2 SASEGT. The CDR3 sequence is 15 residues long. The J segment lost 4 bases and the V segment lost 5 bases, leaving 2 bases of the junction unmatched.

There are a few counts of this clonotype. The chain uses TRBV6-2 or TRBV6-3 and TRBJ2-1; D remains ambiguous. This CDR3 comprises 12 residues. From germline, CDR1 is MNHEY and CDR2 SVGEGT. Trimming stripped 6 bases from V and 10 bases from J, with 13 bases between. The CDR3 spells CASSQGAGEQFF. CDR3 DNA sequence: TGTGCCAGCAGCCAAGGAGCTGGGGAGCAGTTCTTC.

The chain recombines TRBV28 with TRBJ1-1, with D maybe TRBD1 (5 bases). CDR3 length: 14 residues. Per the germline V gene, CDR1 is MDHEN and CDR2 is SYDVKM. V lost 8 bases and J lost 4, with 17 bases in between. CDR3 sequence: CASCQGPLGTEAFF. Here the CDR3 DNA reads TGTGCCAGCTGTCAGGGACCCTTGGGCACTGAAGCTTTCTTT.

This rearrangement joins TRBV28 to TRBJ1-3; D unclear. Germline loops: CDR1 MDHEN, CDR2 SYDVKM. V gave up 9 bases and J gave up 10 bases, with 16 bases separating them. CDR3 length: 12 amino acids. The DNA of the CDR3 is TGTGCCAGTACTACCTCGGGGAGGACCATATATTTT. Protein sequence: CASTTSGRTIYF.